This is a list of T cell receptor beta chains from one sample in a study of T cell clonotyping in hematopoietic cell transplantation. Clones were sequenced by immunoSEQ multiplex PCR, and TCRdb holds only the in-frame ones, with some missing. The sample records 50,000 or so clones, roughly four fifths being singletons. The source was peripheral blood mononuclear cells, collected before stem cell transplant. The receptor source for this set is a man between 60 and 75 years old with myelodysplastic syndrome. Some clones in this sample may be carry-over from other donors' samples. Each CDR3 is given with its conserved first and last residue. A D gene is named only where the DNA matches it firmly. Clone size, where shown, is once, few, many, or a class for clones that have expanded.

>TRBV6-4|TRBJ2-3|TRBD2|-
CASSVSSGGAPDTQYF
TGTGCCAGCAGTGTGTCTAGCGGGGGGGCCCCAGATACGCAGTATTTT
>TRBV5-1|TRBJ2-3|TRBD1|-
CASSPGTGSTDTQYF
TGCGCCAGCAGCCCAGGGACAGGCAGCACAGATACGCAGTATTTT
>TRBV4-1|TRBJ1-2|-|-
CASSQDLGNLNYGYTF
TGCGCCAGCAGCCAAGATCTTGGTAACTTAAACTATGGCTACACCTTC
>TRBV7-2|TRBJ1-2|-|-
CASSLVNYGYTF
TGTGCCAGCAGCTTAGTTAACTATGGCTACACCTTC
>TRBV7-2|TRBJ2-2|TRBD2|once
CASSLGLAGAYAGELFF
TGTGCCAGCAGCTTGGGACTAGCGGGGGCGTACGCCGGGGAGCTGTTTTTT
>TRBV10-3|TRBJ1-6|TRBD1|-
CAISELGGQGSSPLHF
TGTGCCATCAGTGAATTAGGTGGACAGGGCAGTTCACCCCTCCACTTT
>TRBV6-5|TRBJ1-5|-|-
CASTKNPGNQPQHF
TGTGCCAGCACCAAAAACCCAGGGAATCAGCCCCAGCATTTT
>TRBV7-2|TRBJ2-1|-|-
CASSLVHGNEQFF
TGTGCCAGCAGCCTGGTCCACGGCAATGAGCAGTTCTTC
>TRBV9|TRBJ2-2|TRBD2|-
CASSPGTSGGKSNTGELFF
TGTGCCAGCAGCCCGGGGACTAGCGGGGGGAAATCGAACACCGGGGAGCTGTTTTTT
>TRBV30|TRBJ1-6|-|-
CAWTRASNSPLHF
TGTGCCTGGACTAGGGCCTCAAATTCACCCCTCCACTTT
>TRBV4-3|TRBJ2-7|-|once
CASSQDYWTDYEQYF
TGCGCCAGCAGCCAAGATTATTGGACCGACTACGAGCAGTACTTC
>TRBV7-9|TRBJ2-5|-|-
CASSPGTKETQYF
TGTGCCAGCAGCCCTGGGACAAAAGAGACCCAGTACTTC
>TRBV11-2|TRBJ2-7|-|-
CASSSDRRGASKFYEQYF
TGTGCCAGCAGCTCGGACCGCAGGGGGGCCAGTAAGTTCTACGAGCAGTACTTC
>TRBV27|TRBJ1-5|-|-
CASSYGNQPQHF
TGTGCCAGCAGTTATGGCAATCAGCCCCAGCATTTT
>TRBV4-3|TRBJ2-7|-|once
CASSQGISYEQYF
TGCGCCAGCAGCCAAGGCATTTCCTACGAGCAGTACTTC
>TRBV14|TRBJ2-1|TRBD1|-
CASSPYTGETYNEQFF
TGTGCCAGCAGCCCCTACACAGGGGAGACCTACAATGAGCAGTTCTTC
>TRBV27|TRBJ1-5|-|-
CASSLSRPAYSNQPQHF
TGTGCCAGCAGTTTATCTCGGCCAGCGTATAGCAATCAGCCCCAGCATTTT
>TRBV20-1|TRBJ1-2|-|-
CSATRDYGYTF
TGCAGTGCTACCAGGGACTATGGCTACACCTTC
>TRBV6-5|TRBJ2-3|-|-
CASSYVGTDTQYF
TGTGCCAGCAGTTACGTGGGCACAGATACGCAGTATTTT